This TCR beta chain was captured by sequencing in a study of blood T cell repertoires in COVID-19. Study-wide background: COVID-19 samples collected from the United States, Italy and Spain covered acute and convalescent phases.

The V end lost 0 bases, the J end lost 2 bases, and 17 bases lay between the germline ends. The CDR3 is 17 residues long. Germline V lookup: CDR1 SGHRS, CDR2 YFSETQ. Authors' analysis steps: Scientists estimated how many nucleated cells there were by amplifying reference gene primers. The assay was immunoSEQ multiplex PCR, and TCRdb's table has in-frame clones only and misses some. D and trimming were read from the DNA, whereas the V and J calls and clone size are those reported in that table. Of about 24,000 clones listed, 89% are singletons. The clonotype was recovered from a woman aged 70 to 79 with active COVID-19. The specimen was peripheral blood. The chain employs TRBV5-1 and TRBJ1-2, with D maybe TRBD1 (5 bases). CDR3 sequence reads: CASSLGPQGLGNYGYTF. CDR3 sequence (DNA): TGCGCCAGCAGCTTGGGACCCCAGGGCTTGGGGAACTATGGCTACACCTTC.